The 21 T cell receptor beta chains below all came from one sample that was sequenced in a study of CD4+ T cells in melanoma. Profiling relied on immunoSEQ multiplex PCR, and the TCRdb table lists in-frame clones only, not all of them. The sample has roughly 140,000 clones; roughly 91% are singletons. Receptors were obtained from a human donor with melanoma.

The V call is TRBV5-1, the J call TRBJ2-5, with 8 positions matching TRBD2. CDR1 SGHRS and CDR2 YFSETQ come from the germline V gene. The ends lost 2 bases at V and 1 base at J; junction bases unmatched: 10. The CDR3 extends over 17 amino acids. CDR3 amino acids: CASSFSYRSGAQETQYF. For the CDR3, the DNA is TGCGCCAGCAGCTTCTCCTACCGTAGCGGGGCCCAAGAGACCCAGTACTTC. Using reference TRBV5-1 and TRBJ2-5 for the parts outside the CDR3, the full variable domain is KAGVTQTPRYLIKTRGQQVTLSCSPISGHRSVSWYQQTPGQGLQFLFEYFSETQRNKGNFPGRFSGRQFSNSRSEMNVSTLELGDSALYLCASSFSYRSGAQETQYFGPGTRLLVL.

The chain combines TRBV5-8 with TRBJ1-2; a possible D gene is TRBD1 (6 bases). Germline lookup yields CDR1 SGHTS and CDR2 YDEGEE. The CDR3 contains 16 residues. Trimming stripped 0 bases from V and 2 bases from J, with 14 bases between. CDR3 region: CASSLGALTGNYGYTF. The DNA for the CDR3 is TGTGCCAGCAGCTTGGGGGCATTAACAGGGAACTATGGCTACACCTTC. Full variable domain (remainder filled in from reference TRBV5-8 and TRBJ1-2): EAGVTQSPTHLIKTRGQQATLRCSPISGHTSVYWYQQALGLGLQFLLWYDEGEERNRGNFPPRFSGRQFPNYSSELNVNALELEDSALYLCASSLGALTGNYGYTFGSGTRLTVV.

This clone has just a few counts. The gene calls are TRBV5-6 and TRBJ2-1; 7 bases are shared with TRBD2. The length of the CDR3 is 14 residues. V gave up 2 bases and J gave up 5 bases; unmatched junction bases: 4. Germline lookup yields CDR1 SGHDT and CDR2 YYEEEE. The CDR3 region is CASSFGGSNNEQFF. CDR3 sequence (DNA): TGTGCCAGCAGCTTCGGGGGGTCTAACAATGAGCAGTTCTTC.

The CDR3 DNA sequence: TGTGCCAGCTCCGGGGGTAGCTCCTATAATTCACCCCTCCACTTT. Amino acids: CASSGGSSYNSPLHF. This rearrangement joins TRBV5-5 to TRBJ1-6; TRBD1 is a possible D gene (5 bases). The CDR3 is made up of 15 amino acids. V was cut by 7 bases and J by 0 bases, with 11 bases left in between. The germline V gene encodes CDR1 SGHKS and CDR2 YYEKEE (reference sequence).

There are a few counts of this clone. The gene calls are TRBV30 and TRBJ2-1, with 13 bases matching TRBD2. From germline, CDR1 is GTSNPN and CDR2 SVGIG (reference sequence). V lost 5 bases to trimming and J lost 0 bases; unmatched junction nucleotides: 10. The CDR3 has 18 amino acids. The CDR3 DNA sequence: TGTGCCTGGGGGACTAGCGGGGAGGGGACGAGCTCCTACAATGAGCAGTTCTTC. It encodes CAWGTSGEGTSSYNEQFF.

This chain uses TRBV18 with TRBJ2-1; D is unclear. This CDR3 region has 13 residues. Trimming pared 2 bases from V and 6 bases from J, leaving 8 bases between. Germline V gene data show CDR1 as KGHSH and CDR2 as LQKENI. CDR3 sequence (DNA): TGTGCCAGCTCACCATTAACGCCCAATGAGCAGTTCTTC. Translation: CASSPLTPNEQFF.

Here the CDR3 reads CASGEATQETQYF. Written as DNA, the CDR3 is TGCGCCAGCGGTGAGGCAACCCAAGAGACCCAGTACTTC. The chain joins TRBV5-1 to TRBJ2-5, with D unresolved. Germline values: CDR1 SGHRS, CDR2 YFSETQ. Deletions cut 7 bases from V and 1 base from J, with 11 bases between. The CDR3 runs 13 residues.

This clone appeared once. This chain links TRBV6-5 with TRBJ1-5; D gene uncertain. The CDR3 contains 15 residues. CDR1 is MNHEY and CDR2 is SVGAGI in the germline V gene. Trimming cost V 7 bases and J 0 bases, with 13 bases left between them. The CDR3 sequence: CASKLAPYSNQPQHF. CDR3 nucleotide sequence: TGTGCCAGCAAGTTAGCCCCCTATAGCAATCAGCCCCAGCATTTT.

This clone has only one observation. This chain links TRBV30 with TRBJ2-2, with 7 nucleotides matching TRBD2. The V gene's germline CDR1 is GTSNPN and CDR2 SVGIG (reference sequence). The V gene end was trimmed by 5 bases and the J gene end by 6 bases; junction bases not matched to a gene: 21. CDR3 size: 18 residues. The CDR3 loop reads CAWVPGRRGGKAAGELFF. CDR3 in DNA: TGTGCCTGGGTTCCCGGGAGGAGGGGAGGCAAGGCGGCCGGGGAGCTGTTTTTT.

The chain has TRBV7-9 and TRBJ1-1; tentatively, D is TRBD1 (5 bases). CDR3 length: 13 residues. The V end was cut by 6 bases, the J end by 1 base, with 9 bases between. CDR1 and CDR2 (germline): SEHNR, FQNEAQ (reference sequence). CDR3 in DNA: TGTGCCAGCAGGGCTAGGGGGAACACTGAAGCTTTCTTT. Residues: CASRARGNTEAFF. The full variable domain, rest sourced from reference TRBV7-9 and TRBJ1-1, is DTGVSQNPRHKITKRGQNVTFRCDPISEHNRLYWYRQTLGQGPEFLTYFQNEAQLEKSRLLSDRFSAERPKGSFSTLEIQRTEQGDSAMYLCASRARGNTEAFFGQGTRLTVV.

This sequence joins TRBV6-5 and TRBJ1-1, with a weak D call TRBD1 (6 bases). Germline V gives CDR1 MNHEY, CDR2 SVGAGI. The V end lost 6 bases, the J end lost 1 base, and 15 bases lay between the germline ends. This CDR3 is 15 amino acids long. The CDR3 reads CASSRDRRSNTEAFF. The CDR3 DNA is TGTGCCAGCAGCCGCGACAGGAGATCGAACACTGAAGCTTTCTTT.

The chain employs TRBV2 and TRBJ1-1; D remains ambiguous. V was pared by 1 base and J by 1 base, with 10 bases between. This CDR3 comprises 15 residues. Per the germline V gene, CDR1 is SNHLY and CDR2 is FYNNEI. The DNA for the CDR3 is TGTGCCAGCAGTGAAGGGTGGCTGAGGAACACTGAAGCTTTCTTT. It specifies CASSEGWLRNTEAFF.

V gene TRBV19 combines with J gene TRBJ1-1; weak D call: TRBD1 (5 bases). The CDR3 consists of 16 residues. V was pared by 6 bases and J by 1 base, with 18 bases between. CDR1 LNHDA and CDR2 SQIVND come from the germline V gene (reference sequence). For the CDR3, the DNA is TGTGCCAGTAGGGGGAGGGGTCTCCCAGGGAACACTGAAGCTTTCTTT. Encoded protein: CASRGRGLPGNTEAFF. Filled out from reference TRBV19 and TRBJ1-1, the complete variable domain reads DGGITQSPKYLFRKEGQNVTLSCEQNLNHDAMYWYRQDPGQGLRLIYYSQIVNDFQKGDIAEGYSVSREKKESFPLTVTSAQKNPTAFYLCASRGRGLPGNTEAFFGQGTRLTVV.

This sequence joins TRBV19 and TRBJ1-2; weak D call: TRBD1 (6 bases). Germline CDR1 and CDR2: LNHDA and SQIVND (reference sequence). CDR3 length: 14 amino acids. V was shortened by 0 bases and J by 2 bases, with 7 bases between the two germline ends. CDR3 bases: TGTGCCAGTAGTATAGATGACAGGAACTATGGCTACACCTTC. Amino acid sequence: CASSIDDRNYGYTF.

This clone was seen only once. This chain connects TRBV28 to TRBJ1-1; tentatively, D is TRBD1 (5 bases). Per the germline V gene, CDR1 is MDHEN and CDR2 is SYDVKM. The CDR3 is 12 residues long. The V gene lost 5 bases and the J gene lost 11 bases, with 15 bases spanning the gap. The CDR3 DNA follows: TGTGCCAGCAGTCTCAGGGTTTCAAACGCTTTCTTT. It yields the protein CASSLRVSNAFF.

V gene TRBV19 combines with J gene TRBJ1-2, with unresolved D. This CDR3 is built from 12 residues. Germline values: CDR1 LNHDA, CDR2 SQIVND (reference sequence). V lost 6 bases and J 4 bases, leaving 9 bases between the germline ends. CDR3: CASRGALYGYTF. The DNA of the CDR3 is TGTGCCAGTAGGGGCGCACTCTATGGCTACACCTTC.

This clone was seen once. This chain uses TRBV11-2 with TRBJ2-7; 10 bases match TRBD1. Germline CDR1 is SGHAT and CDR2 is FQNNGV. J lost 7 bases, V lost 4 bases, and 7 bases had no gene match. The CDR3 runs 14 residues. The CDR3 DNA follows: TGTGCCAGCAGCTCCGGGACAGGGGAGTATGAGCAGTACTTC. Translated: CASSSGTGEYEQYF.

V gene TRBV5-1 combines with J gene TRBJ1-2; no clear D. Germline-derived CDR1 and CDR2 are SGHRS and YFSETQ. CDR3 size: 13 residues. V was cut by 0 bases and J by 14 bases, with 17 bases left in between. The CDR3 loop reads CASSLGSNYERTF. CDR3 nucleotides: TGCGCCAGCAGCTTGGGGAGCAACTATGAGAGGACCTTC.

The gene calls are TRBV5-1 and TRBJ2-3; TRBD2 is a possible D gene (7 bases). V shed 4 bases and J shed 0 bases, with 21 bases lying between them. Germline V CDR1 and CDR2: SGHRS, YFSETQ. The CDR3 extends over 18 amino acids. CDR3 nucleotide sequence: TGCGCCAGCAGCATCCGAGGGGGGGGTACCTTTAGCACAGATACGCAGTATTTT. Protein: CASSIRGGGTFSTDTQYF.

The genes are TRBV5-4 and TRBJ2-1; 13 bases agree with TRBD2. Germline lookup yields CDR1 SGHNT and CDR2 YYREEE (reference sequence). Losses at the gene ends were 4 bases for V and 9 bases for J; bases not matched to a gene: 13. The CDR3 runs to 17 residues. CDR3 sequence: CASSRGLAGARGIEQFF. CDR3 nucleotide sequence: TGTGCCAGCAGCCGAGGACTAGCGGGGGCCCGGGGCATTGAGCAGTTCTTC.

The chain joins TRBV14 to TRBJ2-1, with 10 nucleotides matching TRBD2. V lost 3 bases, J lost 3 bases, and 14 bases stayed unmatched. Germline lookup yields CDR1 SGHDN and CDR2 FVKESK. This CDR3 is built from 19 residues. The CDR3 coding sequence is TGTGCCAGCAGCCAGACTCTAGCGCTTTCTAGCGGGGGCTACAATGAGCAGTTCTTC. It yields the protein CASSQTLALSSGGYNEQFF.